Below are 14 T cell receptor beta chains sequenced from a single sample in a study of cytomegalovirus exposure and HLA in healthy donors. PCR involved 60 Vbeta and 13 Jbeta primers. This table comes from immunoSEQ multiplex PCR, and its TCRdb copy is limited to in-frame clones, with some not included. The data show around 100,000 clones, roughly 83% seen once. Sequencing was performed on PBMCs. Receptor source: a man between 18 and 29 years old in good health and CMV-seronegative.

The rearrangement links TRBV6-5 to TRBJ1-1, with a weak D call TRBD1 (5 bases). This CDR3 has 15 residues. Germline V gives CDR1 MNHEY, CDR2 SVGAGI. V lost 7 bases and J 1 base, leaving 16 bases between the germline ends. The CDR3 DNA reads TGTGCCAGCACTCGGGGGGTACTCGGGAACACTGAAGCTTTCTTT. Protein: CASTRGVLGNTEAFF.

About this clone: This CDR3 is also generated by other DNA sequences in the sample. The genes are TRBV27 and TRBJ1-1, with TRBD1 as a possible D gene (6 bases). CDR3 length: 14 amino acids. Per germline, CDR1 MNHEY and CDR2 SMNVEV (reference sequence). Trimming took 5 bases from V and 5 from J, leaving 15 bases between them. The CDR3 coding sequence is TGTGCCAGCAGTCTCATGGGGGCCGGGACTGAAGCTTTCTTT. Its protein product is CASSLMGAGTEAFF.

The chain recombines TRBV19 with TRBJ1-1, with D perhaps TRBD1 (5 bases). Deletions cut 9 bases from V and 5 bases from J, with 16 bases between. This CDR3 is built from 13 residues. CDR1 and CDR2 from the germline V gene are LNHDA and SQIVND (reference sequence). CDR3 loop: CASSDSRGTEAFF. The DNA for the CDR3 is TGTGCCAGCTCCGATAGTCGGGGGACTGAAGCTTTCTTT.

CDR3 DNA sequence: TGCGCCAGCAGCCAAGCTTCGGGGTCCACAGATACGCAGTATTTT. The encoded protein is CASSQASGSTDTQYF. The genes are TRBV4-1 and TRBJ2-3; D perhaps matches TRBD2 (5 bases). V lost 1 base and J 2 bases, leaving 10 bases between the germline ends. The length of the CDR3 is 15 residues. Germline CDR1 MGHRA, CDR2 YSYEKL.

This clone appeared a single time. The chain is built from TRBV7-8 and TRBJ2-7; TRBD2 matches at 9 bases. CDR1 is SGHVS and CDR2 is FQNEAQ in the germline V gene. With V trimmed by 5 bases and J by 3 bases, 5 bases remained unmatched. This CDR3 spans 14 amino acids. This CDR3 reads CASSTLAGDYEQYF. The CDR3 DNA follows: TGTGCCAGCAGCACGTTAGCGGGAGACTACGAGCAGTACTTC.

The genes are TRBV5-6 and TRBJ2-4; possibly TRBD1 for D (6 bases). Trimming took off 4 bases at V and 1 base at J, with 12 bases between the two ends. The V gene's germline CDR1 is SGHDT and CDR2 YYEEEE. The CDR3 loop spans 15 amino acids. CDR3 in DNA: TGTGCCAGCAGCCTGGGGGCAGGGGCCAAAAACATTCAGTACTTC. Its translation: CASSLGAGAKNIQYF. The full variable domain, with the rest looked up from reference TRBV5-6 and TRBJ2-4, is DAGVTQSPTHLIKTRGQQVTLRCSPKSGHDTVSWYQQALGQGPQFIFQYYEEEERQRGNFPDRFSGHQFPNYSSELNVNALLLGDSALYLCASSLGAGAKNIQYFGAGTRLSVL.

The chain uses TRBV30 and TRBJ2-3; TRBD2 matches 11 bases. Germline values: CDR1 GTSNPN, CDR2 SVGIG (reference sequence). The CDR3 is 17 residues long. V lost 0 bases, J lost 3 bases, and 8 bases stayed unmatched. The CDR3 DNA reads as TGTGCCTGGAGTGTACCTAGCGGGGGGATTAGAACAGATACGCAGTATTTT. Translated, it gives CAWSVPSGGIRTDTQYF.

The genes are TRBV18 and TRBJ2-1, with unresolved D. The CDR3 loop spans 17 amino acids. V lost 0 bases and J lost 0, with 12 bases in between. CDR1 and CDR2 from the germline V gene are KGHSH and LQKENI. The CDR3 DNA reads TGTGCCAGCTCACCACCGCTATCAGGAAGCTCCTACAATGAGCAGTTCTTC. Encoded protein: CASSPPLSGSSYNEQFF.

The rearrangement links TRBV10-3 to TRBJ1-2; TRBD1 matches 11 bases. This CDR3 is built from 16 residues. V dropped 9 bases and J dropped 6; count of bases not matched to a gene: 15. CDR1 and CDR2 (germline): ENHRY, SYGVKD. DNA of the CDR3: TGTGCCATTTCTTACGGCCCCGGGACAGGGGGTAATGGCTACACCTTC. Residues: CAISYGPGTGGNGYTF.

The CDR3 DNA sequence: TGCGCCAGCAGTGACCGAACAGGGCCGTTCGACATTCAGTACTTC. Encoded protein: CASSDRTGPFDIQYF. The chain couples TRBV10-1 to TRBJ2-4, with D possibly being TRBD1 (6 bases). Germline lookup yields CDR1 WNHNN and CDR2 SYGVQD (reference sequence). The CDR3 spans 15 residues. V lost 3 bases and J 8 bases, leaving 17 bases between the germline ends.

V gene TRBV5-1 combines with J gene TRBJ2-7; the match to TRBD2 covers 13 bases. CDR3 size: 18 residues. CDR1 is SGHRS, CDR2 YFSETQ, per germline. The J segment lost 2 bases and the V segment lost 1 base, leaving 9 bases of the junction unmatched. The CDR3 sequence: CASSLKRTSGSQAYEQYF. CDR3 in DNA: TGCGCCAGCAGCTTGAAGCGGACTAGCGGGAGTCAGGCCTACGAGCAGTACTTC.

The rearrangement joins TRBV7-2 to TRBJ1-1; D remains ambiguous. The CDR3 has 16 residues. Trimming left V 5 bases short and J 0 bases short, with 16 bases between. The germline CDR1 and CDR2 sequences are SGHTA and FQGNSA. The CDR3 sequence is CASSPPPGKVNTEAFF. Written as DNA, the CDR3 is TGTGCCAGCAGCCCCCCCCCAGGAAAAGTGAACACTGAAGCTTTCTTT. Supplemented by reference TRBV7-2 and TRBJ1-1, the full variable domain reads GAGVSQSPSNKVTEKGKDVELRCDPISGHTALYWYRQSLGQGLEFLIYFQGNSAPDKSGLPSDRFSAERTGGSVSTLTIQRTQQEDSAVYLCASSPPPGKVNTEAFFGQGTRLTVV.

This clone was seen a few times. The chain links TRBV5-8 to TRBJ1-3, with D uncertain. V shed 0 bases and J shed 0 bases, with 13 bases lying between them. The CDR3 extends over 17 amino acids. CDR1 is SGHTS and CDR2 is YDEGEE in the germline V gene. CDR3 nucleotides: TGTGCCAGCAGCTTGGGTCAACAGCTCGTCTCTGGAAACACCATATATTTT. This gives the protein CASSLGQQLVSGNTIYF.

This clone was seen a few times. The chain couples TRBV9 to TRBJ1-1; 8 nucleotides match TRBD1. The ends lost 5 bases at V and 4 bases at J; junction bases unmatched: 7. CDR3 length equals 14 residues. Germline CDR1 SGDLS, CDR2 YYNGEE. The CDR3 DNA follows: TGTGCCAGCAGGAGGGGGCAGGGGGCCACTGAAGCTTTCTTT. Encoded protein: CASRRGQGATEAFF.